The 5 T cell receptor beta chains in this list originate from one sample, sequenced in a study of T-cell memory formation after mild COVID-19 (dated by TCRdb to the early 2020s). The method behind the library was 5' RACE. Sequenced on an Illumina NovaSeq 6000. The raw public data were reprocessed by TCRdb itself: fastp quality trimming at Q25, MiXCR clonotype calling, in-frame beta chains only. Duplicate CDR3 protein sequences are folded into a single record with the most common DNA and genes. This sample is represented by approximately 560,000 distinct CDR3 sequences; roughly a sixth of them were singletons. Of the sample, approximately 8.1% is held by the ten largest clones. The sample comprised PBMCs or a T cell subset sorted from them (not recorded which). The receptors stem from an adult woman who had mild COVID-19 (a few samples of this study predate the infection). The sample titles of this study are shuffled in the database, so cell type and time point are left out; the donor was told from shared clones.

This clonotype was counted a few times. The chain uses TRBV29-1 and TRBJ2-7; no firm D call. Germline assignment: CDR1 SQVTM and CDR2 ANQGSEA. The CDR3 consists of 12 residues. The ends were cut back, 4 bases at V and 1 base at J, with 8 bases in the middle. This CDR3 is CSVGGQSYEQYF. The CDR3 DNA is TGCAGCGTTGGAGGTCAGTCCTACGAGCAGTACTTC.

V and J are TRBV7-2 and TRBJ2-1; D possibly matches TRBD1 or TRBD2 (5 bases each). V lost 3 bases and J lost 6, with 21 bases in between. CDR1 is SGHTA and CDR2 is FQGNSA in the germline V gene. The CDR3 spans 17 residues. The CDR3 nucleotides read TGTGCCAGCAGCTTCTCCGGGACCCAGGTGGGGATCAATGAGCAGTTCTTC. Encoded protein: CASSFSGTQVGINEQFF. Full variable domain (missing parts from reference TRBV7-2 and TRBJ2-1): GAGVSQSPSNKVTEKGKDVELRCDPISGHTALYWYRQSLGQGLEFLIYFQGNSAPDKSGLPSDRFSAERTGGSVSTLTIQRTQQEDSAVYLCASSFSGTQVGINEQFFGPGTRLTVL.

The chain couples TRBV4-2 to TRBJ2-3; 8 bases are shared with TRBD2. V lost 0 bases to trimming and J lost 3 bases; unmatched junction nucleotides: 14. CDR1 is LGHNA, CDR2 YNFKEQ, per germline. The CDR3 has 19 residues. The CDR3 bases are TGTGCCAGCAGCCAAGATCTGATACGCGCAGCGGGGGCAACAGATACGCAGTATTTT. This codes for CASSQDLIRAAGATDTQYF.

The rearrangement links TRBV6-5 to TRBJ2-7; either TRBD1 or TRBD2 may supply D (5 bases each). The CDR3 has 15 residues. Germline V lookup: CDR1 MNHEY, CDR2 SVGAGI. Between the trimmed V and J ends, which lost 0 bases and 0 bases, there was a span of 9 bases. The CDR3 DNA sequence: TGTGCCAGCAGTTACTCGACGGGACCCTCCTACGAGCAGTACTTC. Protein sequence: CASSYSTGPSYEQYF.

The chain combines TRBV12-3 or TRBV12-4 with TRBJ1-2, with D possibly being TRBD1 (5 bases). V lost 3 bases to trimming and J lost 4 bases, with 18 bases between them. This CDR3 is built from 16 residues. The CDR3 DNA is TGTGCCAGCAGTTTGGCGGGGCGGACCAGTCTCTATGGCTACACCTTC. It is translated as CASSLAGRTSLYGYTF.